The 7 T cell receptor beta chains presented below share a single source sample, sequenced in a study of T cells after yellow fever vaccination. From the 5' RACE reads, TCRdb called clonotypes with MiXCR, one entry per CDR3 protein. The data contain roughly 500,000 distinct CDR3 sequences, 15% to 20% of them seen just once; the ten biggest clones take up 14%. The input for sequencing was PBMCs, taken 15 days after the yellow fever booster vaccination. Every receptor here comes from a man in his thirties or forties who received the YFV17D yellow fever vaccine.

The chain has TRBV20-1 and TRBJ2-7; the match to TRBD2 covers 7 bases. V trimming: 2 bases; J trimming: 4 bases; junction bases outside the gene matches: 8. The CDR3 consists of 14 residues. Germline V CDR1 and CDR2: DFQATT, SNEGSKA (reference sequence). CDR3 residues: CSARIAGVTYEQYF. The CDR3 bases are TGCAGTGCTAGAATCGCGGGAGTAACGTACGAGCAGTACTTC.

This chain connects TRBV5-1 to TRBJ2-7; D is possibly TRBD2 (7 bases). V was cut by 5 bases and J by 5 bases, with 20 bases left in between. There are 15 residues in the CDR3. The germline V gene has CDR1 SGHRS and CDR2 YFSETQ. The CDR3: CASRITGGLRDEQYF. In nucleotides, the CDR3 is TGCGCCAGCAGGATAACCGGGGGGCTCCGGGACGAGCAGTACTTC.

The chain employs TRBV2 and TRBJ2-5; the D gene is possibly TRBD2 (6 bases). The CDR3 is 14 amino acids. CDR1 and CDR2 from the germline V gene are SNHLY and FYNNEI. V was cut by 3 bases and J by 5 bases, with 13 bases left in between. CDR3: CASSDWLARETQYF. For the CDR3, the DNA is TGTGCCAGCAGTGATTGGCTAGCGCGGGAGACCCAGTACTTC.

The V gene is TRBV10-3, the J gene TRBJ1-1; no reliable D call. The V and J ends lost 4 bases and 4 bases respectively, with 10 bases between them. The CDR3 runs 13 residues. From germline, CDR1 is ENHRY and CDR2 SYGVKD. The CDR3 DNA reads TGTGCCATCAGTGGCACTGGTGGCACTGAAGCTTTCTTT. Translating gives CAISGTGGTEAFF.

The table lists this clonotype with a few counts. This sequence joins TRBV20-1 and TRBJ2-1; 10 positions agree with TRBD2. Germline V gene lookup returns CDR1 DFQATT and CDR2 SNEGSKA (reference sequence). V trimming: 6 bases; J trimming: 8 bases; junction bases outside the gene matches: 10. The CDR3 spans 14 residues. The CDR3 reads CSANLAGALHEQFF. As DNA, the CDR3 is TGCAGTGCCAATCTAGCGGGAGCCCTCCATGAGCAGTTCTTC.

This clonotype was seen a few times. This chain uses TRBV6-1 with TRBJ2-7; TRBD2 is a possible D gene (6 bases). The CDR3 loop spans 16 amino acids. Germline-derived CDR1 and CDR2 are MNHNS and SASEGT. The V and J ends lost 5 bases and 6 bases respectively, with 23 bases between them. CDR3 loop: CASSRGPGLGQGEQYF. The CDR3 coding sequence is TGTGCCAGCAGTCGCGGGCCGGGACTGGGGCAAGGCGAGCAGTACTTC.

This clonotype was recorded a few times. The chain has TRBV15 and TRBJ1-1; weak D call: TRBD1 (5 bases). Trimming pared 1 base from V and 0 bases from J, leaving 15 bases between. Germline values: CDR1 LNHNV, CDR2 YYDKDF (reference sequence). The CDR3 length is 17 residues. The CDR3 nucleotides are TGTGCCACCAGCAGAGCGGGGTGGGGGAGCCTGAACACTGAAGCTTTCTTT. Residues: CATSRAGWGSLNTEAFF.